The next 30 T cell receptor beta chains were all read from a single sample in a study of T cells after yellow fever vaccination. TCRdb reprocessed the 5' RACE reads with MiXCR, giving one entry per CDR3 protein. Here the sample spans over 120,000 distinct CDR3 sequences, about 6.2% being singletons. Specimen: CD4+ T cells sorted from PBMCs, collected 10 days after the yellow fever booster vaccination. The receptors come from a young man who received the YFV17D yellow fever vaccine.

This clonotype was counted at least ten times. V usage is TRBV9 and J usage is TRBJ2-1, with TRBD1 matching over 7 bases. V gave up 4 bases and J gave up 1 base; unmatched junction bases: 5. Germline lookup yields CDR1 SGDLS and CDR2 YYNGEE. The CDR3 has 15 residues. In nucleotides, the CDR3 is TGTGCCAGCAGCCCAACAGGGGATTCCTACAATGAGCAGTTCTTC. Translating it yields CASSPTGDSYNEQFF. Combining the CDR3 with reference TRBV9 and TRBJ2-1 gives the whole variable domain DSGVTQTPKHLITATGQRVTLRCSPRSGDLSVYWYQQSLDQGLQFLIQYYNGEERAKGNILERFSAQQFPDLHSELNLSSLELGDSALYFCASSPTGDSYNEQFFGPGTRLTVL.

This clonotype was seen only a few times. This rearrangement joins TRBV20-1 to TRBJ1-2; tentatively, D is TRBD1 (5 bases). The CDR3 contains 13 residues. Germline CDR1 DFQATT, CDR2 SNEGSKA (reference sequence). With 5 bases removed from V and 2 bases from J, the gap between germline ends came to 12 bases. CDR3 DNA sequence: TGCAGTGCTCCATCGGGACCCAACTATGGCTACACCTTC. It codes for CSAPSGPNYGYTF.

A note on this clonotype: A junction end diverges from the germline sequence, so it may reflect a read error. This sequence joins TRBV7-2 and TRBJ2-4; D uncertain. This CDR3 is built from 12 residues. Looked up from germline, CDR1 is SGHTA and CDR2 is FQGNSA. DNA for the CDR3: TGTGCCAGCAGCTTAGAGGACCCCGTGATGCACTTC. Protein sequence: CASSLEDPVMHF.

This clonotype was observed many times. V gene TRBV7-8 combines with J gene TRBJ2-1; 8 bases line up with TRBD2. Trimming removed 5 bases from V and 0 bases from J; junction bases left unmatched: 9. This CDR3 spans 17 amino acids. Looked up from germline, CDR1 is SGHVS and CDR2 is FQNEAQ. CDR3 nucleotides: TGTGCCAGCAGCATAAGAAAGCGGGAGCCCTCCTACAATGAGCAGTTCTTC. This encodes CASSIRKREPSYNEQFF.

This clonotype was recorded a few times. The V gene is TRBV7-2, the J gene TRBJ2-5, with D possibly matching TRBD1 (5 bases). The CDR3 has 14 amino acids. Trimming took 3 bases from V and 5 from J, leaving 13 bases between them. Germline V gene data show CDR1 as SGHTA and CDR2 as FQGNSA. CDR3 nucleotide sequence: TGTGCCAGCAGCTTCGGACGCCCAGGGGAGACCCAGTACTTC. Its protein is CASSFGRPGETQYF.

This clonotype appeared many times. V is TRBV12-3 or TRBV12-4 and J is TRBJ2-7; the match to TRBD1 covers 8 bases. This CDR3 has 16 amino acids. Trimming removed 5 bases from V and 2 bases from J; junction bases left unmatched: 11. The CDR3 DNA reads as TGTGCCAGCAGTATAAGCCGACAGGGGAACCCCTACGAGCAGTACTTC. This translates into CASSISRQGNPYEQYF.

This clonotype showed up many times. The gene calls are TRBV5-1 and TRBJ2-2; TRBD1 aligns across 8 bases. Per germline, CDR1 SGHRS and CDR2 YFSETQ. V dropped 2 bases and J dropped 1; count of bases not matched to a gene: 1. The CDR3 runs to 15 residues. CDR3 bases: TGCGCCAGCAGCTTTGGACAGGGGAACACCGGGGAGCTGTTTTTT. It encodes CASSFGQGNTGELFF.

The chain has TRBV18 and TRBJ2-1, with 12 bases identical to TRBD2. V shed 4 bases and J 4 bases; nucleotides not matched to a gene: 2. This CDR3 region has 15 residues. Germline assignment: CDR1 KGHSH and CDR2 LQKENI. The CDR3 here is CASSQTSGRYNEQFF. Here the CDR3 DNA reads TGTGCCAGCTCACAGACTAGCGGGAGATACAATGAGCAGTTCTTC. Full variable domain (rest looked up from reference TRBV18 and TRBJ2-1): NAGVMQNPRHLVRRRGQEARLRCSPMKGHSHVYWYRQLPEEGLKFMVYLQKENIIDESGMPKERFSAEFPKEGPSILRIQQVVRGDSAAYFCASSQTSGRYNEQFFGPGTRLTVL.

In its sample, this clonotype was seen many times. V and J are TRBV6-5 and TRBJ1-2; TRBD1 is a possible D gene (5 bases). The CDR3 is 13 residues long. In germline, CDR1 is MNHEY, CDR2 SVGAGI. V dropped 7 bases and J dropped 7 bases, with 16 bases sitting between them. CDR3 sequence reads: CASTKGTNGGYTF. The DNA of the CDR3 is TGTGCCAGCACCAAGGGGACGAATGGTGGCTACACCTTC.

This clonotype was recorded at least ten times. The chain has TRBV2 and TRBJ1-6; no reliable D call. Trimming took off 8 bases at V and 8 bases at J, with 16 bases between the two ends. Germline CDR1 is SNHLY and CDR2 is FYNNEI. The CDR3 is 14 amino acids. The CDR3 DNA reads as TGTGCCAGCTCCGGGTTTGGAGTTGATTCACCCCTCCACTTT. It is translated as CASSGFGVDSPLHF.

In this sample, this clonotype turned up many times. This chain uses TRBV10-3 with TRBJ2-7; 8 bases are shared with TRBD2. Unmatched junction bases numbered 7, after V lost 9 bases and J lost 3 bases. CDR1 ENHRY and CDR2 SYGVKD come from the germline V gene. This CDR3 has 13 residues. The CDR3 nucleotides are TGTGCCATTGGGACTAGGGGGGACTACGAGCAGTACTTC. It encodes CAIGTRGDYEQYF.

This clonotype was counted many times. V and J are TRBV30 and TRBJ2-1, with D perhaps TRBD2 (5 bases). V dropped 2 bases and J dropped 9 bases, with 14 bases sitting between them. The CDR3 consists of 13 residues. Germline CDR1 reads GTSNPN; CDR2 reads SVGIG (reference sequence). CDR3 sequence (DNA): TGTGCCTGGAGTTTTGATGGAGGAAGTGAGCAGTTCTTC. Encoded protein: CAWSFDGGSEQFF.

Many counts were recorded for this clonotype. V and J are TRBV29-1 and TRBJ2-1, with D unclear. The CDR3 length is 11 residues. Germline V gives CDR1 SQVTM, CDR2 ANQGSEA. Trimming shortened V by 4 bases and J by 12 bases, and 13 bases separated the two germline ends. CDR3: CSVGSTDGQFF. CDR3 nucleotides: TGCAGCGTTGGGTCCACAGACGGGCAGTTCTTC.

This chain uses TRBV19 with TRBJ2-2, with 8 bases fitting TRBD2. In germline, CDR1 is LNHDA, CDR2 SQIVND (reference sequence). CDR3 length: 16 residues. The J segment lost 4 bases and the V segment lost 7 bases, leaving 11 bases of the junction unmatched. The CDR3, as DNA: TGTGCCAGTACCATAACTAGCGGTCGTGTCACCGGGGAGCTGTTTTTT. It encodes CASTITSGRVTGELFF.

This clonotype was seen repeatedly, ten times or more. V usage is TRBV20-1 and J usage is TRBJ2-1, with 13 bases that match TRBD2. Losses at the gene ends were 7 bases for V and 7 bases for J; bases not matched to a gene: 7. The CDR3 spans 14 residues. Germline lookup yields CDR1 DFQATT and CDR2 SNEGSKA (reference sequence). CDR3 nucleotide sequence: TGCAGTGTCCCGACTAGCGGGAGGCGGAATGAGCAGTTCTTC. This sequence encodes CSVPTSGRRNEQFF.

This clonotype was seen many times. J is TRBJ2-7 and V is TRBV4-3; 8 bases are a match to TRBD2. Germline V gene data show CDR1 as LGHNA and CDR2 as YSLEER. Losses at the gene ends were 0 bases for V and 0 bases for J; bases not matched to a gene: 10. The CDR3 has 18 residues. CDR3 sequence reads: CASSQELPSGPSSYEQYF. CDR3 DNA sequence: TGCGCCAGCAGCCAAGAACTGCCTAGCGGGCCAAGCTCCTACGAGCAGTACTTC.

This clonotype has just a few counts. This chain connects TRBV27 to TRBJ2-5, with D unresolved. V shed 7 bases and J shed 14 bases, with 17 bases lying between them. Germline CDR1 reads MNHEY; CDR2 reads SMNVEV (reference sequence). The CDR3 spans 11 residues. This CDR3 is CASMAKAHQYF. The CDR3, as DNA: TGTGCCAGCATGGCTAAGGCACACCAATACTTC.

This clonotype was detected many times. The genes are TRBV29-1 and TRBJ2-3; D is possibly TRBD1 or TRBD2 (6 bases each). CDR3 size: 13 residues. Germline V CDR1 and CDR2: SQVTM, ANQGSEA. V lost 7 bases, J lost 1 base, and 12 bases lay in between. The CDR3: CSGGGRGTDTQYF. DNA for the CDR3: TGCAGCGGTGGGGGGCGGGGCACAGATACGCAGTATTTT.

The sample holds many counts of this clonotype. The chain links TRBV25-1 to TRBJ2-3; 7 positions match TRBD2. Germline V gene sequence: CDR1 MGHDK, CDR2 SYGVNS. With V trimmed by 4 bases and J by 5 bases, 9 bases remained unmatched. There are 15 residues in the CDR3. DNA of the CDR3: TGTGCCAGCAGTGGAGGCGGGAGTTTTGGAGATACGCAGTATTTT. This encodes CASSGGGSFGDTQYF.

A few counts support this clonotype. The genes are TRBV20-1 and TRBJ2-1; 11 bases align to TRBD2. The CDR3 loop spans 15 amino acids. V trimming: 4 bases; J trimming: 5 bases; junction bases outside the gene matches: 7. Germline-derived CDR1 and CDR2 are DFQATT and SNEGSKA (reference sequence). The CDR3 spells CSAILGTSGDNEQFF. CDR3 coding DNA: TGCAGTGCTATCCTGGGGACTAGCGGAGACAATGAGCAGTTCTTC.

This clonotype appeared many times. The chain carries TRBV10-3 and TRBJ2-3; TRBD2 aligns across 7 bases. The trim removed 10 bases at V and 2 bases at J, leaving 6 bases unmatched. Germline values: CDR1 ENHRY, CDR2 SYGVKD. The CDR3 runs 13 residues. CDR3 loop: CATNRDYTDTQYF. DNA for the CDR3: TGTGCCACCAACCGGGACTACACAGATACGCAGTATTTT.

This clonotype was observed at least ten times. The chain joins TRBV5-6 to TRBJ2-1; D is perhaps TRBD1 or TRBD2 (5 bases each). Per the germline V gene, CDR1 is SGHDT and CDR2 is YYEEEE. This CDR3 comprises 14 residues. Trimming shortened V by 4 bases and J by 1 base, and 9 bases separated the two germline ends. The CDR3 DNA is TGTGCCAGCAGCGGTTGGGGGTCCTACAATGAGCAGTTCTTC. Translating it yields CASSGWGSYNEQFF.

V usage is TRBV20-1 and J usage is TRBJ2-3, with a weak D call TRBD2 (6 bases). The CDR3 has 17 residues. V was pared by 0 bases and J by 4 bases, with 20 bases between. Germline CDR1 reads DFQATT; CDR2 reads SNEGSKA (reference sequence). CDR3 nucleotide sequence: TGCAGTGCTAGAGATACTTCGGGGGAGAGGTGGGCAGATACGCAGTATTTT. Translated: CSARDTSGERWADTQYF.

This clonotype occurred many times. The chain has TRBV7-2 and TRBJ2-7; D is uncertain. V was shortened by 2 bases and J by 4 bases, with 6 bases between the two germline ends. The CDR3 totals 12 residues. Germline V CDR1 and CDR2: SGHTA, FQGNSA. CDR3 sequence: CASSLIGYEQYF. For the CDR3, the DNA is TGTGCCAGCAGCTTAATCGGGTACGAGCAGTACTTC.

This clonotype has ten or more counts. The chain carries TRBV7-2 and TRBJ2-7, with D perhaps given as TRBD1 or TRBD2 (7 bases each). V lost 6 bases, J lost 3 bases, and 24 bases lay in between. From germline, CDR1 is SGHTA and CDR2 FQGNSA. The CDR3 has 17 amino acids. The CDR3 reads CASRRDREAGIYYEQYF. In DNA, the CDR3 is TGTGCCAGCAGACGAGACAGGGAAGCGGGGATTTACTACGAGCAGTACTTC.

This clonotype came up a few times. The chain recombines TRBV6-5 with TRBJ1-3; possibly TRBD1 for D (5 bases). The CDR3 is 17 residues long. Germline CDR1 is MNHEY and CDR2 is SVGAGI. The V and J ends lost 0 bases and 0 bases respectively, with 12 bases between them. The CDR3 region is CASSYSEGTDSGNTIYF. CDR3 sequence (DNA): TGTGCCAGCAGTTACTCGGAAGGGACGGACTCTGGAAACACCATATATTTT.

This clonotype was detected only a few times. This rearrangement joins TRBV18 to TRBJ1-6; 7 bases line up with TRBD1. This CDR3 is built from 18 residues. V was pared by 2 bases and J by 0 bases, with 7 bases of the junction left unmatched. In germline, CDR1 is KGHSH, CDR2 LQKENI. CDR3 in amino acids: CASSPEQGPSSYNSPLHF. CDR3 coding DNA: TGTGCCAGCTCACCAGAACAGGGGCCGAGCTCCTATAATTCACCCCTCCACTTT.

In this sample, this clonotype turned up many times. This chain joins TRBV20-1 and TRBJ2-1; 10 bases match TRBD1. Germline trimming cut 6 bases from V and 10 bases from J; bases unmatched to any gene: 12. Germline V gene sequence: CDR1 DFQATT, CDR2 SNEGSKA (reference sequence). CDR3 length: 14 amino acids. Here the CDR3 reads CSAFTGTGDGEQFF. The CDR3 DNA reads TGCAGTGCCTTCACCGGGACAGGGGATGGGGAGCAGTTCTTC.

This clonotype was counted many times. The chain recombines TRBV7-6 with TRBJ2-1, with 12 nucleotides matching TRBD2. J was trimmed by 9 bases and V by 5 bases; bases with no gene match: 8. CDR3 length: 15 amino acids. Germline V gene data show CDR1 as SGHVS and CDR2 as FNYEAQ. CDR3 sequence: CASSPLAGGPFEQFF. CDR3 nucleotides: TGTGCCAGCAGCCCCCTAGCGGGAGGGCCCTTTGAGCAGTTCTTC.

This clonotype was picked up many times. The CDR3 protein is CASRSWQVGAGELFF. The CDR3 coding sequence is TGTGCCAGCAGGTCCTGGCAGGTGGGGGCCGGGGAGCTGTTTTTT. The J gene is TRBJ2-2, the V gene TRBV28; D is perhaps TRBD1 or TRBD2 (5 bases each). Germline V gene data show CDR1 as MDHEN and CDR2 as SYDVKM. The V end lost 6 bases, the J end lost 6 bases, and 17 bases lay between the germline ends. This CDR3 region has 15 residues.